Following are 6 T cell receptor beta chains from one sample sequenced in a study of CXCR3-negative and CXCR3-positive naive CD8 T cells. Study-wide results and caveats: Researchers report that CXCR3-positive naive cells carry more hydrophobic TRB CDR3s than CXCR3-negative naive cells.

The libraries of TRB cDNA were constructed through 5' RACE using UMI labels. TCRdb derives one entry per CDR3 protein from the 5' RACE reads, leaving out DNA. Across 60,000 to 70,000 distinct CDR3 sequences, the top ten clones capture about 0.71% of the sample. Their recognized antigens are unknown. Sequenced sample: naive CXCR3+ CD8+ T cells from blood. The subset here: CD45RO-CCR7+CD27+CD95- naive CD8+ T cells expressing CXCR3 (TNR3+). The source of these receptors is a human donor in good health. Some clones in this sample may be carry-over from other donors' samples.

The gene calls are TRBV7-2 and TRBJ1-4; with no DNA, the TCRdb D assignment of TRBD1 cannot be verified. The germline V gene encodes CDR1 SGHTA and CDR2 FQGNSA. The CDR3 runs to 15 residues. CDR3 in amino acids: CASSLWGQGGEKLFF.

The chain is built from TRBV12-5 and TRBJ2-7. Germline values: CDR1 LGHNT, CDR2 FRNRAP. The CDR3 loop spans 11 amino acids. The CDR3 spells CASGLVSEQYF.

The gene calls are TRBV6-4 and TRBJ2-1; the TRBD2 assignment by TCRdb is unverifiable without DNA. CDR3 length equals 14 residues. Germline loops: CDR1 MRHNA, CDR2 SNTAGT. The chain's CDR3 is CASSEGLEGNEQFF.

J is TRBJ2-7 and V is TRBV5-1; TCRdb lists TRBD2, though no DNA is available to test this call. The germline CDR1 and CDR2 sequences are SGHRS and YFSETQ. The CDR3 length is 16 residues. The CDR3 loop is CASSLGGQQGAFEQYF. Combining the CDR3 with reference TRBV5-1 and TRBJ2-7 gives the whole variable domain KAGVTQTPRYLIKTRGQQVTLSCSPISGHRSVSWYQQTPGQGLQFLFEYFSETQRNKGNFPGRFSGRQFSNSRSEMNVSTLELGDSALYLCASSLGGQQGAFEQYFGPGTRLTVT.

The genes are TRBV7-9 and TRBJ2-1; TCRdb's D call of TRBD2 is untestable without DNA. Germline assignment: CDR1 SEHNR and CDR2 FQNEAQ (reference sequence). CDR3 length: 16 amino acids. The CDR3 spells CASSRSEFSLGDEQFF.

The rearrangement uses TRBV10-3 and TRBJ2-1; TCRdb indicates TRBD2, and absent DNA this call remains unverified. Germline V gene lookup returns CDR1 ENHRY and CDR2 SYGVKD. The CDR3 is made up of 14 amino acids. The CDR3 protein is CAISESGVLGEQFF.